This note documents a single T cell receptor (beta chain) sequence. Its cognate antigen is unknown. The CDR3 consists of 15 residues. The V gene's germline CDR1 is SNHLY and CDR2 FYNNEI. V lost 6 bases and J 0 bases, leaving 12 bases between the germline ends. Those patients who had chemo-refractory metastatic non-small-cell lung cancer were given focal radiation along with CTLA-4 blockade through ipilimumab. These data come from a study of radiotherapy plus CTLA-4 blockade in lung cancer. Whole-study context: Across the patients, objective responses occurred in about 18%, and disease control in 30% to 40%. General observations from the study: After treatment with radiotherapy plus ipilimumab, TCR clones that came from the tumor expanded in blood.

TCRdb keeps only in-frame clones here, not all; method: immunoSEQ multiplex PCR. The table has 70,000 to 90,000 clones, around 81% seen once; the top ten hold roughly 20%. V gene TRBV2 combines with J gene TRBJ1-3; possible D gene TRBD1, 6 bases. This specimen consisted of peripheral blood, obtained from a patient treated with radiotherapy plus ipilimumab. The clonotype originates from a human donor with non-small cell lung cancer whose response to radiotherapy plus ipilimumab could not be evaluated. Some clones in this sample may be carry-over from other donors' samples. CDR3 nucleotides: TGTGCCAGCAGGGGACATCCGAGCTCTGGAAACACCATATATTTT. It yields the protein CASRGHPSSGNTIYF. Together with reference TRBV2 and TRBJ1-3, the CDR3 gives the full variable domain: EPEVTQTPSHQVTQMGQEVILRCVPISNHLYFYWYRQILGQKVEFLVSFYNNEISEKSEIFDDQFSVERPDGSNFTLKIRSTKLEDSAMYFCASRGHPSSGNTIYFGEGSWLTVV.